The next 18 T cell receptor beta chains were all read from a single sample in a study of T cell repertoires in cytomegalovirus infection. For these TCRs, the target antigens are not known. MiXCR, applied by TCRdb to the reads, yields one record per CDR3 protein. Of approximately 910,000 distinct CDR3 sequences in the sample, approximately 31% were seen once. The source was cultured CD8+ T cells from PBMCs, collected from culture after CMV antigen stimulation. These receptors all stem from a human donor in good health (CMV status not recorded). Some clones in this sample may be carry-over from other donors' samples.

This clonotype was recorded a few times. The chain is built from TRBV10-3 and TRBJ2-5, with D tentatively TRBD1 (6 bases). Trimming removed 3 bases at V and 5 bases at J, with 16 bases between. The CDR3 extends over 15 amino acids. The V gene's germline CDR1 is ENHRY and CDR2 SYGVKD. Here the CDR3 DNA reads TGTGCCATCAGTGAAACAGGGATTTTGGGGGAGACCCAGTACTTC. Translated, it gives CAISETGILGETQYF.

This sequence joins TRBV7-9 and TRBJ2-2; D uncertain. Germline lookup yields CDR1 SEHNR and CDR2 FQNEAQ (reference sequence). The V gene lost 3 bases and the J gene lost 4 bases, with 9 bases spanning the gap. The CDR3 has 14 residues. In nucleotides, the CDR3 is TGTGCCAGCAGCTTCTCCATGGGCACCGGGGAGCTGTTTTTT. Translating gives CASSFSMGTGELFF. The complete variable domain, with remaining parts taken from reference TRBV7-9 and TRBJ2-2, reads DTGVSQNPRHKITKRGQNVTFRCDPISEHNRLYWYRQTLGQGPEFLTYFQNEAQLEKSRLLSDRFSAERPKGSFSTLEIQRTEQGDSAMYLCASSFSMGTGELFFGEGSRLTVL.

The sample holds a few counts of this clonotype. The genes are TRBV3-1 and TRBJ2-1, with TRBD2 identical over 8 bases. This CDR3 is 17 amino acids long. Germline V gene lookup returns CDR1 LGHDT and CDR2 YNNKEL (reference sequence). V lost 1 base, J lost 4 bases, and 9 bases stayed unmatched. CDR3 loop: CASSQAGAGGQYNEQFF. For the CDR3, the DNA is TGTGCCAGCAGCCAAGCAGGGGCGGGGGGCCAATACAATGAGCAGTTCTTC.

This clonotype appeared a single time. The V gene is TRBV2, the J gene TRBJ2-1, with TRBD2 matching over 11 bases. CDR1 is SNHLY, CDR2 FYNNEI, per germline. With V trimmed by 10 bases and J by 0 bases, 14 bases remained unmatched. The CDR3 totals 18 residues. The CDR3 loop is CATPIVAGGQSSYNEQFF. The CDR3, as DNA: TGTGCCACCCCAATAGTAGCGGGGGGGCAGAGCTCCTACAATGAGCAGTTCTTC.

The J gene is TRBJ1-2, the V gene TRBV5-1; D unclear. CDR3 length equals 14 residues. V gave up 3 bases and J gave up 0 bases, with 9 bases separating them. Germline V gene lookup returns CDR1 SGHRS and CDR2 YFSETQ. CDR3 nucleotide sequence: TGCGCCAGCAGCTGGGATAAGGCTAACTATGGCTACACCTTC. As protein: CASSWDKANYGYTF.

This clonotype appeared many times. The chain uses TRBV7-9 and TRBJ2-1; 8 nucleotides agree with TRBD2. The CDR3 is 16 residues long. Trimming cost V 4 bases and J 5 bases; bases outside gene matches: 10. CDR1 is SEHNR and CDR2 is FQNEAQ in the germline V gene (reference sequence). CDR3 coding DNA: TGTGCCAGCAGCTCCCAAGCGGGGGCCATCAACAATGAGCAGTTCTTC. This encodes CASSSQAGAINNEQFF.

This clonotype has just a few counts. The chain uses TRBV6-1 and TRBJ1-5; 12 nucleotides align to TRBD1. J was trimmed by 6 bases and V by 4 bases; bases with no gene match: 10. There are 17 residues in the CDR3. Germline CDR1 and CDR2: MNHNS and SASEGT. The CDR3 DNA reads as TGTGCCAGCAGTGTCCCCCGCCGGGACAGGGGGCCTCAGCCCCAGCATTTT. This codes for CASSVPRRDRGPQPQHF.

The J gene is TRBJ1-1, the V gene TRBV27; D remains ambiguous. This CDR3 contains 15 residues. Germline V gives CDR1 MNHEY, CDR2 SMNVEV (reference sequence). Trimming shortened V by 7 bases and J by 4 bases, and 19 bases separated the two germline ends. Here the CDR3 DNA reads TGTGCCAGCACTCCCGGAGGCCCAAGGCTCACTGAAGCTTTCTTT. It yields the protein CASTPGGPRLTEAFF.

The V and J genes are TRBV4-1 and TRBJ1-1; possible D gene TRBD1, 6 bases. Trimming took off 3 bases at V and 1 base at J, with 21 bases between the two ends. Germline values: CDR1 MGHRA, CDR2 YSYEKL. The CDR3 spans 18 residues. CDR3 sequence reads: CASSHVLQGTDWNTEAFF. CDR3 DNA sequence: TGCGCCAGCAGCCATGTACTCCAGGGGACGGACTGGAACACTGAAGCTTTCTTT.

J is TRBJ2-3 and V is TRBV20-1; a possible D gene is TRBD1 (6 bases). CDR3 length: 14 residues. The germline V gene has CDR1 DFQATT and CDR2 SNEGSKA (reference sequence). The V end was cut by 6 bases, the J end by 3 bases, with 16 bases between. Written as DNA, the CDR3 is TGCAGTGCCAACAGGGCTTATGGAACAGATACGCAGTATTTT. Translated: CSANRAYGTDTQYF.

This clonotype turned up a few times. The chain combines TRBV11-3 with TRBJ1-1; a weak D match, TRBD1 (6 bases). The CDR3 has 15 residues. V was cut by 5 bases and J by 4 bases, with 17 bases left in between. CDR1 SGHNT and CDR2 YENEEA come from the germline V gene. The CDR3 spells CASSPSPGAATEAFF. In nucleotides, the CDR3 is TGTGCCAGCAGCCCGTCCCCGGGGGCCGCCACTGAAGCTTTCTTT.

The chain uses TRBV12-5 and TRBJ1-2; D may be TRBD1 (6 bases). The CDR3 is made up of 12 amino acids. Deletions cut 7 bases from V and 8 bases from J, with 14 bases between. Germline lookup yields CDR1 LGHNT and CDR2 FRNRAP. CDR3 sequence reads: CASASGGKGYTF. The CDR3 nucleotides read TGTGCTAGTGCATCCGGGGGCAAAGGCTACACCTTC.

This clonotype has only a few counts. J is TRBJ2-1 and V is TRBV6-1; a weak D match, TRBD2 (7 bases). Germline assignment: CDR1 MNHNS and CDR2 SASEGT. V lost 2 bases and J 7 bases, leaving 18 bases between the germline ends. The CDR3 is 16 residues long. CDR3 sequence reads: CASSERRGGRGNEQFF. CDR3 DNA sequence: TGTGCCAGCAGTGAACGACGCGGGGGCAGAGGGAATGAGCAGTTCTTC.

The rearrangement uses TRBV12-3 or TRBV12-4 and TRBJ2-1, with a weak D call TRBD1 (5 bases). Trimming shortened V by 2 bases and J by 8 bases, and 13 bases separated the two germline ends. The CDR3 runs to 14 residues. The CDR3 bases are TGTGCCAGCAGTTTAACAGGTCCAGAGGATGAGCAGTTCTTC. It codes for CASSLTGPEDEQFF.

This chain connects TRBV6-5 to TRBJ2-7, with 7 bases lining up with TRBD1. V was pared by 2 bases and J by 1 base, with 8 bases of the junction left unmatched. In germline, CDR1 is MNHEY, CDR2 SVGAGI. There are 16 residues in the CDR3. CDR3 sequence (DNA): TGTGCCAGCAGTTACCGCAACAGGGGCCCTTCCTACGAGCAGTACTTC. As protein: CASSYRNRGPSYEQYF.

This rearrangement joins TRBV4-2 to TRBJ2-3; the match to TRBD1 covers 11 bases. V lost 3 bases and J lost 0; bases outside the gene matches: 2. Germline V lookup: CDR1 LGHNA, CDR2 YNFKEQ. The CDR3 contains 16 residues. The chain's CDR3 is CASSQRDRGSTDTQYF. The CDR3 DNA reads TGTGCCAGCAGCCAGAGGGACAGGGGGAGCACAGATACGCAGTATTTT.

The chain links TRBV18 to TRBJ1-5, with D possibly being TRBD1 (5 bases). The CDR3 has 14 amino acids. Trimming cost V 0 bases and J 7 bases, with 10 bases left between them. Germline-derived CDR1 and CDR2 are KGHSH and LQKENI. The CDR3 DNA reads as TGTGCCAGCTCACCACCTGGGGGAGGACAGCCCCAGCATTTT. Translation: CASSPPGGGQPQHF.

This clonotype appeared a few times. The J gene is TRBJ2-7, the V gene TRBV7-8; 9 bases agree with TRBD1. Per the germline V gene, CDR1 is SGHVS and CDR2 is FQNEAQ. The CDR3 is 12 amino acids. V lost 6 bases and J lost 5; bases outside the gene matches: 2. This CDR3 is CASSHRGHEQYV. CDR3 sequence (DNA): TGTGCCAGCAGTCACAGGGGGCACGAGCAGTACGTC.